This T cell receptor beta chain was sequenced during a study of OX40 agonist ivuxolimab in advanced cancers. With 2 bases removed from V and 7 bases from J, the gap between germline ends came to 9 bases. This CDR3 is built from 13 residues. Germline-derived CDR1 and CDR2 are SGHTA and FQGTGA. Assay: immunoSEQ multiplex PCR; the TCRdb copy retains only in-frame clones and omits some. The sample records approximately 43,000 clones, 85% being singletons. The investigators sampled blood at baseline, at cycle 4 day 1, and at cycle 7 day 1. The chain combines TRBV7-3 with TRBJ2-1; a possible D gene is TRBD2 (5 bases). The sequence was obtained from an adult with an advanced solid tumor such as melanoma, head and neck, liver or kidney cancer. Source: CD4+ or CD8+ T cells sorted from blood, taken in a trial of the OX40 agonist ivuxolimab. The DNA of the CDR3 is TGTGCCAGCAGCTTAGGTAGGGAGAATGAGCAGTTCTTC. Amino acid sequence: CASSLGRENEQFF.